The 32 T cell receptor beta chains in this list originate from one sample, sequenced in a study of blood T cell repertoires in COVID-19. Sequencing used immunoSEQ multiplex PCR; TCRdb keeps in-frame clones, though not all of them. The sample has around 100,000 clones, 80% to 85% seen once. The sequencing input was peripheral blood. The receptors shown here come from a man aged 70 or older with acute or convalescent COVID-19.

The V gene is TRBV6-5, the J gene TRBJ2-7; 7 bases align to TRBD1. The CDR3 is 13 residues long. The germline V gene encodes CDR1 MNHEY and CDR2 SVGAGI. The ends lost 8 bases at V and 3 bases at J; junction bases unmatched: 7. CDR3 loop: CASYQTGYYEQYF. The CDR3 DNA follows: TGTGCCAGCTATCAGACAGGGTACTACGAGCAGTACTTC.

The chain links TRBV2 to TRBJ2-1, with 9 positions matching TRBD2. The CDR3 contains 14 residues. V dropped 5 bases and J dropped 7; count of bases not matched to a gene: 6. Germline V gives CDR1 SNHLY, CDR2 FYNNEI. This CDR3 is CASSIAGVGNEQFF. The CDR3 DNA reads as TGTGCCAGCAGTATAGCGGGGGTAGGTAATGAGCAGTTCTTC. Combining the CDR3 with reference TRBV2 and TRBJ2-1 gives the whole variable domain EPEVTQTPSHQVTQMGQEVILRCVPISNHLYFYWYRQILGQKVEFLVSFYNNEISEKSEIFDDQFSVERPDGSNFTLKIRSTKLEDSAMYFCASSIAGVGNEQFFGPGTRLTVL.

The CDR3 region is CATSRATADGYTF. CDR3 in DNA: TGTGCCACCAGCAGAGCTACAGCGGATGGCTACACCTTC. The genes are TRBV15 and TRBJ1-2, with no clear D. Germline CDR1 reads LNHNV; CDR2 reads YYDKDF (reference sequence). CDR3 length equals 13 residues. Trimming shortened V by 1 base and J by 6 bases, and 9 bases separated the two germline ends. The full variable domain, in which reference TRBV15 and TRBJ1-2 provide the parts outside the CDR3, is DAMVIQNPRYQVTQFGKPVTLSCSQTLNHNVMYWYQQKSSQAPKLLFHYYDKDFNNEADTPDNFQSRRPNTSFCFLDIRSPGLGDTAMYLCATSRATADGYTFGSGTRLTVV.

The CDR3 DNA follows: TGCGCCAGCAGCCTAAATAGCGGGGGCCGCACAGATACGCAGTATTTT. Its translation: CASSLNSGGRTDTQYF. The rearrangement links TRBV4-1 to TRBJ2-3; 9 nucleotides line up with TRBD2. CDR1 is MGHRA and CDR2 is YSYEKL in the germline V gene. V lost 4 bases, J lost 1 base, and 6 bases stayed unmatched. The CDR3 is 16 residues long.

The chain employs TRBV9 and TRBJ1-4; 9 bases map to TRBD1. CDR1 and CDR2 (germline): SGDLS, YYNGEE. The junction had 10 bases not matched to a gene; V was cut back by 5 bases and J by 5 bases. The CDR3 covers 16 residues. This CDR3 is CASSATLGTGNEKLFF. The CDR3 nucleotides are TGTGCCAGCAGTGCCACCTTGGGGACAGGGAATGAAAAACTGTTTTTT.

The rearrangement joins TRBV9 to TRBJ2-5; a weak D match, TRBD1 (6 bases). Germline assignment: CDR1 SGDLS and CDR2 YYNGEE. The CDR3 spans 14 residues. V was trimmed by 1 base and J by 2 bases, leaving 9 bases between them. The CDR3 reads CASSVQGFQETQYF. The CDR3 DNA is TGTGCCAGCAGCGTACAGGGGTTTCAAGAGACCCAGTACTTC. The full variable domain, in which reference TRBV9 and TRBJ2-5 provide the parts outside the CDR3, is DSGVTQTPKHLITATGQRVTLRCSPRSGDLSVYWYQQSLDQGLQFLIQYYNGEERAKGNILERFSAQQFPDLHSELNLSSLELGDSALYFCASSVQGFQETQYFGPGTRLLVL.

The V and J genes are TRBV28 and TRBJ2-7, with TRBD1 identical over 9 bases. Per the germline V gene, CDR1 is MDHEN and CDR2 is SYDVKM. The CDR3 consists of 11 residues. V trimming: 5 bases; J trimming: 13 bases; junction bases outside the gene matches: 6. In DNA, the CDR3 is TGTGCCAGCAGTGCTAGGACAGGGGCCTACTTC. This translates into CASSARTGAYF.

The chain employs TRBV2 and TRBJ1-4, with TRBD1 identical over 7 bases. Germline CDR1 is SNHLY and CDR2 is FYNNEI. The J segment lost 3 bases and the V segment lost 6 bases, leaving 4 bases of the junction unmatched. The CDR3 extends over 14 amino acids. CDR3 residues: CASRVQGANEKLFF. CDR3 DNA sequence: TGTGCCAGCAGGGTTCAGGGGGCTAATGAAAAACTGTTTTTT.

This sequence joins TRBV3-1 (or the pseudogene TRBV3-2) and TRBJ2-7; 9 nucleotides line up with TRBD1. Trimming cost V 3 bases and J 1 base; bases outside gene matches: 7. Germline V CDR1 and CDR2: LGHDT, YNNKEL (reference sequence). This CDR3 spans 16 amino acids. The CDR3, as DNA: TGTGCCAGCAGCCATCTACCGGGACAGGGATCCTACGAGCAGTACTTC. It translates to CASSHLPGQGSYEQYF.

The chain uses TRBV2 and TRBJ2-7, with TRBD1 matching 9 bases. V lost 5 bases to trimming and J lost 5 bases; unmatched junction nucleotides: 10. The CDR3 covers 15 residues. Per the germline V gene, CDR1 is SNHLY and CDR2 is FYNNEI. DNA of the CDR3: TGTGCCAGCAGTAGGGACAGGGACAGGATCCACGAGCAGTACTTC. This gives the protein CASSRDRDRIHEQYF.

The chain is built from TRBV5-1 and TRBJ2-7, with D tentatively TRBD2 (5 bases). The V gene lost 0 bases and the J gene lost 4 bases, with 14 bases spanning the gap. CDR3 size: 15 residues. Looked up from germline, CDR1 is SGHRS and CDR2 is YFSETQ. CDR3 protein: CASSLASELGYEQYF. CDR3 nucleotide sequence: TGCGCCAGCAGCTTGGCCTCTGAACTAGGGTACGAGCAGTACTTC. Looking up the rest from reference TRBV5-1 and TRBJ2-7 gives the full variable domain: KAGVTQTPRYLIKTRGQQVTLSCSPISGHRSVSWYQQTPGQGLQFLFEYFSETQRNKGNFPGRFSGRQFSNSRSEMNVSTLELGDSALYLCASSLASELGYEQYFGPGTRLTVT.

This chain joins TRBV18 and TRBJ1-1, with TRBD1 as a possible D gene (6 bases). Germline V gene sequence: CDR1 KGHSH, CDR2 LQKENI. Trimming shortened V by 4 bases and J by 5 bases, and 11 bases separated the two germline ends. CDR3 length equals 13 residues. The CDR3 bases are TGTGCCAGCTCACACAGGGAAGGGACTGAAGCTTTCTTT. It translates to CASSHREGTEAFF.

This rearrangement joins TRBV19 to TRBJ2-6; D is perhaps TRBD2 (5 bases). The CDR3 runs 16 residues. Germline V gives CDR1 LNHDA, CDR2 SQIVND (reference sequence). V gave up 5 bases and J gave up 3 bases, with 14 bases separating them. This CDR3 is CASSRAAGYGANVLTF. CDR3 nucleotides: TGTGCCAGTAGTCGAGCGGCTGGGTATGGGGCCAACGTCCTGACTTTC.

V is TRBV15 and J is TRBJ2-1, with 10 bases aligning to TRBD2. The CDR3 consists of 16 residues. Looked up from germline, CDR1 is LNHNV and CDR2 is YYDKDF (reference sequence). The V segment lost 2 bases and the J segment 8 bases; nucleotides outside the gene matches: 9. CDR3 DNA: TGTGCCACCAGCAGAATCCTAGCGGGAGACACAGATGAGCAGTTCTTC. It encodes CATSRILAGDTDEQFF.

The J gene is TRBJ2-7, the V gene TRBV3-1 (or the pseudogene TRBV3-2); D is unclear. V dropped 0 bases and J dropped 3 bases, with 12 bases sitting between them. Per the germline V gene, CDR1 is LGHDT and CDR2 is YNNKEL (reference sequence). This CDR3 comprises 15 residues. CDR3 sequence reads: CASSQDNAGVYEQYF. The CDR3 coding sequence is TGTGCCAGCAGCCAAGATAACGCCGGAGTCTACGAGCAGTACTTC.

The CDR3 DNA follows: TGTGCCAGCAGCGACCGAGCGGGAGGAGATACGCAGTATTTT. Translating it yields CASSDRAGGDTQYF. The V gene is TRBV2, the J gene TRBJ2-3; 9 nucleotides match TRBD2. V shed 6 bases, J shed 5 bases, and the junction held 6 bases outside the gene matches. This CDR3 spans 14 amino acids. Germline V CDR1 and CDR2: SNHLY, FYNNEI. The whole variable domain, remainder taken from reference TRBV2 and TRBJ2-3, is EPEVTQTPSHQVTQMGQEVILRCVPISNHLYFYWYRQILGQKVEFLVSFYNNEISEKSEIFDDQFSVERPDGSNFTLKIRSTKLEDSAMYFCASSDRAGGDTQYFGPGTRLTVL.

The CDR3 spells CASSPSDSRGYTF. The CDR3 coding sequence is TGTGCCAGCTCACCATCCGACAGCCGGGGCTACACCTTC. V gene TRBV18 combines with J gene TRBJ1-2; tentatively, D is TRBD1 (5 bases). Trimming pared 2 bases from V and 8 bases from J, leaving 12 bases between. The CDR3 extends over 13 amino acids. Germline V gives CDR1 KGHSH, CDR2 LQKENI. The complete variable domain, with remaining parts taken from reference TRBV18 and TRBJ1-2, reads NAGVMQNPRHLVRRRGQEARLRCSPMKGHSHVYWYRQLPEEGLKFMVYLQKENIIDESGMPKERFSAEFPKEGPSILRIQQVVRGDSAAYFCASSPSDSRGYTFGSGTRLTVV.

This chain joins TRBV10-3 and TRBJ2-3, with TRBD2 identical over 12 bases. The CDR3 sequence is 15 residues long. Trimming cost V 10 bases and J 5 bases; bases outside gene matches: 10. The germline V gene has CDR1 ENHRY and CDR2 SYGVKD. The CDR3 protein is CATQRTSGMVDTQYF. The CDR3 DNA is TGTGCCACTCAAAGGACTAGCGGGATGGTAGATACGCAGTATTTT.

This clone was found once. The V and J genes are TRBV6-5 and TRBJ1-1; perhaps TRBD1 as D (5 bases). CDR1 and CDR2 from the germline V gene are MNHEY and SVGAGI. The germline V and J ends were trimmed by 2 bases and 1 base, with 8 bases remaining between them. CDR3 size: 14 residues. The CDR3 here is CASSYGQANTEAFF. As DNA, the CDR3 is TGTGCCAGCAGTTACGGACAAGCGAACACTGAAGCTTTCTTT.

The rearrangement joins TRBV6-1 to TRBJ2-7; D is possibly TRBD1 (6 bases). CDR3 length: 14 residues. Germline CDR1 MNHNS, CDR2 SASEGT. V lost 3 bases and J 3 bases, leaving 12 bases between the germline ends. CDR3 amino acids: CASSERRGNYEQYF. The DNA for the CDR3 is TGTGCCAGCAGTGAGAGAAGGGGGAACTACGAGCAGTACTTC.

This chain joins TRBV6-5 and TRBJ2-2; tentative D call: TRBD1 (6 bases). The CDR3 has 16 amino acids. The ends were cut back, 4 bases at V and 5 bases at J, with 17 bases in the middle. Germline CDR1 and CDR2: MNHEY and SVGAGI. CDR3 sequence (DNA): TGTGCCAGCAGTTTGAGCCCGGGACACAATACCGGGGAGCTGTTTTTT. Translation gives CASSLSPGHNTGELFF.

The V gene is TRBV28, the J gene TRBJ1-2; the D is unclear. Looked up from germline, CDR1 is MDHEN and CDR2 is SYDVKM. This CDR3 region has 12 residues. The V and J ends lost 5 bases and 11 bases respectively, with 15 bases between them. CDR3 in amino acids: CASSIPPGRYTF. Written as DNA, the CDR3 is TGTGCCAGCAGTATACCTCCGGGAAGATACACCTTC.

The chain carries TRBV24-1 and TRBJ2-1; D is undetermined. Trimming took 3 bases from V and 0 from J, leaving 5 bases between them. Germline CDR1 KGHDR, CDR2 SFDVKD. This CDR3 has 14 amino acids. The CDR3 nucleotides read TGTGCCACCAGTGATGCGGTCTCCTACAATGAGCAGTTCTTC. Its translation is CATSDAVSYNEQFF.

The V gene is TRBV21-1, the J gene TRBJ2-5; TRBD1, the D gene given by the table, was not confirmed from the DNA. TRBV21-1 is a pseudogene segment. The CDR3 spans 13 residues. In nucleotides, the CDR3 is TGTGCCAGCCCCGACAGGGACTCACAGACCCAGTACTTC. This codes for CASPDRDSQTQYF.

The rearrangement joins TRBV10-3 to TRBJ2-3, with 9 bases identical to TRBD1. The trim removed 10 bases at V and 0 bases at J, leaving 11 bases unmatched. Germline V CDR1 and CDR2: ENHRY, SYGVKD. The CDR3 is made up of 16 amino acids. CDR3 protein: CASATLQGASTDTQYF. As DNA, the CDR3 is TGTGCCAGCGCAACCTTACAGGGGGCTAGCACAGATACGCAGTATTTT.

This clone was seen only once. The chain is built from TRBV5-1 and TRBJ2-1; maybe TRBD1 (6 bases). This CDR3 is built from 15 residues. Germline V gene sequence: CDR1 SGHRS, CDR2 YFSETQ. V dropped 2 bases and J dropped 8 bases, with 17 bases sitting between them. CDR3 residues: CASSLGVGATHEQFF. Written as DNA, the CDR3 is TGCGCCAGCAGCTTAGGGGTGGGGGCTACCCATGAGCAGTTCTTC. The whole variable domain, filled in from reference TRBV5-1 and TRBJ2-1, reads KAGVTQTPRYLIKTRGQQVTLSCSPISGHRSVSWYQQTPGQGLQFLFEYFSETQRNKGNFPGRFSGRQFSNSRSEMNVSTLELGDSALYLCASSLGVGATHEQFFGPGTRLTVL.

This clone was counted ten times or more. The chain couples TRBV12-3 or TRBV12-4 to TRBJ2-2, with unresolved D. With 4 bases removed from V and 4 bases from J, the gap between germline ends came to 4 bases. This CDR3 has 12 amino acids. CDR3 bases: TGTGCCAGCAGTTCGGGCACCGGGGAGCTGTTTTTT. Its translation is CASSSGTGELFF.

CDR3 region: CASNPGRVDNSPLHF. The CDR3 nucleotides read TGTGCCAGTAACCCGGGGAGGGTTGATAATTCACCCCTCCACTTT. This chain uses TRBV19 with TRBJ1-6; D not resolved. V was cut by 7 bases and J by 5 bases, with 15 bases left in between. Germline V gene sequence: CDR1 LNHDA, CDR2 SQIVND (reference sequence). This CDR3 is built from 15 residues.

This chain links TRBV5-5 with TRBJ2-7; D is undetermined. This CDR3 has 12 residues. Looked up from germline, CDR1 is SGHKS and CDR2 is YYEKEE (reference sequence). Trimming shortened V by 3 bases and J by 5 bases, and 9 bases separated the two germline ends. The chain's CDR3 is CASSSLGNEQYF. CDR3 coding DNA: TGTGCCAGCAGCTCCCTCGGTAACGAGCAGTACTTC. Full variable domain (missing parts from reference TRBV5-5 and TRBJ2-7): DAGVTQSPTHLIKTRGQQVTLRCSPISGHKSVSWYQQVLGQGPQFIFQYYEKEERGRGNFPDRFSARQFPNYSSELNVNALLLGDSALYLCASSSLGNEQYFGPGTRLTVT.

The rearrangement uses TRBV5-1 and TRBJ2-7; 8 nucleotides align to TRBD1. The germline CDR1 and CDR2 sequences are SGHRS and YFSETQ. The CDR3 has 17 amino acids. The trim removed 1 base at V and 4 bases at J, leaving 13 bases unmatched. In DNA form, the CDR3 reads TGCGCCAGCAGCTTGCGTCCTTTGGACAGGGTTATATACGAGCAGTACTTC. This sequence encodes CASSLRPLDRVIYEQYF.

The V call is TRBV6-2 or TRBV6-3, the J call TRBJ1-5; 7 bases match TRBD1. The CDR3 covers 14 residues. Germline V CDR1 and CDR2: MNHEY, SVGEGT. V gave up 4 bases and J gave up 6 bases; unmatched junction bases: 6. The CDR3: CASSSNRGGQPQHF. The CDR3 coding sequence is TGTGCCAGCAGTTCCAACAGGGGAGGTCAGCCCCAGCATTTT.

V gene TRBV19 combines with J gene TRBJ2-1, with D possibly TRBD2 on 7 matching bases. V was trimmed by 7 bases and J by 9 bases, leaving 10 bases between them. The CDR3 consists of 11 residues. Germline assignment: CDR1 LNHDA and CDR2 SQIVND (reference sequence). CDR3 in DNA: TGTGCCAGTAAGGGGGGGCTTGAGCAGTTCTTC. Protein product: CASKGGLEQFF.